Below, 30 T cell receptor beta chains from the same sample are listed, as sequenced in a study of blood T cell repertoires in COVID-19. The table came from immunoSEQ multiplex PCR; TCRdb's copy has only in-frame clones and leaves some out. Of 100,000 to 150,000 clones listed, around 86% are singletons. Sequences were obtained from peripheral blood. The source is a woman in her 70s with COVID-19, enrolled during active disease.

V and J are TRBV3-1 (or the pseudogene TRBV3-2) and TRBJ1-2; 9 nucleotides align to TRBD1. Germline CDR1 is LGHDT and CDR2 is YNNKEL (reference sequence). The CDR3 runs to 16 residues. V was pared by 4 bases and J by 0 bases, with 6 bases of the junction left unmatched. CDR3 in DNA: TGTGCCAGCAGCCCAGGACAGGGGTCAGCTAACTATGGCTACACCTTC. Amino acids: CASSPGQGSANYGYTF.

J is TRBJ2-5 and V is TRBV14, with 9 bases aligning to TRBD1. CDR1 is SGHDN and CDR2 is FVKESK in the germline V gene. V lost 4 bases and J lost 0; bases outside the gene matches: 3. CDR3 length: 15 residues. CDR3 coding DNA: TGTGCCAGCAGCCCGGGACAGGGTTACCAAGAGACCCAGTACTTC. Translation gives CASSPGQGYQETQYF.

V and J are TRBV2 and TRBJ2-1; TRBD1 might be the D (6 bases). This CDR3 region has 15 residues. Trimming took off 10 bases at V and 0 bases at J, with 16 bases between the two ends. The V gene's germline CDR1 is SNHLY and CDR2 FYNNEI. The CDR3 spells CAIQQGPSSYNEQFF. The DNA for the CDR3 is TGTGCCATACAACAGGGTCCGAGCTCCTACAATGAGCAGTTCTTC.

J is TRBJ1-2 and V is TRBV6-6, with no clear D. V dropped 6 bases and J dropped 3 bases, with 17 bases sitting between them. This CDR3 is 15 amino acids long. The germline V gene encodes CDR1 MNHNY and CDR2 SVGAGI (reference sequence). The CDR3 protein is CASRNALGLDYGYTF. The CDR3 DNA reads TGTGCCAGCAGAAACGCCTTGGGCCTGGACTATGGCTACACCTTC.

The chain carries TRBV5-1 and TRBJ2-7; D perhaps matches TRBD1 (5 bases). V was pared by 0 bases and J by 13 bases, with 14 bases between. Germline V lookup: CDR1 SGHRS, CDR2 YFSETQ. The CDR3 is made up of 12 amino acids. The CDR3 is CASSLEDTGPYF. The CDR3 nucleotides are TGCGCCAGCAGCTTGGAGGACACAGGTCCTTACTTC.

CDR3 amino acids: CASSSEAGLAGFVTQYF. CDR3 DNA sequence: TGTGCCAGCAGCTCAGAGGCAGGACTAGCGGGGTTTGTGACCCAGTACTTC. This sequence joins TRBV11-3 and TRBJ2-5, with 12 bases fitting TRBD2. V lost 4 bases and J lost 7; bases outside the gene matches: 13. The CDR3 covers 17 residues. Germline V gene lookup returns CDR1 SGHNT and CDR2 YENEEA.

V is TRBV6-6 and J is TRBJ1-3; the D is unclear. Trimming left V 8 bases short and J 4 bases short, with 15 bases between. The CDR3 covers 14 residues. Per germline, CDR1 MNHNY and CDR2 SVGAGI (reference sequence). CDR3 DNA sequence: TGTGCCAGCGTGTCGGGAGACTCGGGAAACACCATATATTTT. This translates into CASVSGDSGNTIYF.

The chain couples TRBV5-1 to TRBJ2-7; 7 nucleotides agree with TRBD1. The germline gives CDR1 SGHRS, CDR2 YFSETQ. This CDR3 is built from 13 residues. V was pared by 4 bases and J by 4 bases, with 5 bases of the junction left unmatched. In DNA, the CDR3 is TGCGCCAGCAGCCTCGACAGGGCTTACGAGCAGTACTTC. It specifies CASSLDRAYEQYF.

The gene calls are TRBV5-1 and TRBJ1-2; 9 bases map to TRBD1. Germline V gene lookup returns CDR1 SGHRS and CDR2 YFSETQ. J was trimmed by 8 bases and V by 4 bases; bases with no gene match: 6. There are 13 residues in the CDR3. CDR3 residues: CASSGGQGLGYTF. CDR3 bases: TGCGCCAGCAGCGGGGGACAGGGCCTCGGCTACACCTTC.

The genes are TRBV3-1 (or the pseudogene TRBV3-2) and TRBJ2-7; 8 positions match TRBD1. V shed 0 bases and J 7 bases; nucleotides not matched to a gene: 11. The germline V gene encodes CDR1 LGHDT and CDR2 YNNKEL (reference sequence). This CDR3 comprises 16 residues. The CDR3 sequence is CASSQDGQGAPGEQYF. CDR3 in DNA: TGTGCCAGCAGCCAAGATGGACAGGGCGCTCCGGGTGAGCAGTACTTC.

The chain uses TRBV18 and TRBJ2-5, with D maybe TRBD1 (6 bases). Trimming left V 2 bases short and J 4 bases short, with 17 bases between. Germline V gene sequence: CDR1 KGHSH, CDR2 LQKENI. This CDR3 has 16 amino acids. CDR3 in DNA: TGTGCCAGCTCACCAGAGGCGACAGGAGGAGGAGAGACCCAGTACTTC. Its protein product is CASSPEATGGGETQYF.

The V and J genes are TRBV2 and TRBJ2-7; D possibly corresponds to TRBD1 (6 bases). The CDR3 loop spans 15 amino acids. V was clipped by 6 bases and J by 2 bases, with 17 bases between them. CDR1 and CDR2 (germline): SNHLY, FYNNEI. The CDR3 region is CASRDDRPSTYEQYF. DNA of the CDR3: TGTGCCAGCAGGGACGACAGGCCTTCTACCTACGAGCAGTACTTC.

This clone occurred a few times. The J gene is TRBJ1-3, the V gene TRBV7-9, with 8 bases lining up with TRBD1. This CDR3 is built from 15 residues. Looked up from germline, CDR1 is SEHNR and CDR2 is FQNEAQ (reference sequence). Losses at the gene ends were 6 bases for V and 4 bases for J; bases not matched to a gene: 8. In DNA, the CDR3 is TGTGCCAGCAGTGCCCCCGGACAGGGCGGAAACACCATATATTTT. Translated: CASSAPGQGGNTIYF.

The chain links TRBV9 to TRBJ2-2, with D perhaps TRBD1 (6 bases). V was shortened by 2 bases and J by 7 bases, with 15 bases between the two germline ends. This CDR3 has 15 residues. Germline CDR1 SGDLS, CDR2 YYNGEE. This chain's CDR3 is CASSVLQGGNGELFF. The CDR3 coding sequence is TGTGCCAGCAGCGTTCTACAGGGCGGTAACGGGGAGCTGTTTTTT.

The chain combines TRBV29-1 with TRBJ2-4; 8 bases align to TRBD1. The CDR3 has 14 residues. V lost 4 bases, J lost 6 bases, and 8 bases stayed unmatched. Germline CDR1 SQVTM, CDR2 ANQGSEA. CDR3 DNA: TGCAGCGTTGGTGACAGGGGTGGTGGAAACATTCAGTACTTC. It specifies CSVGDRGGGNIQYF.

This chain uses TRBV24-1 with TRBJ2-7, with TRBD1 matching over 8 bases. Germline loops: CDR1 KGHDR, CDR2 SFDVKD. This CDR3 region has 15 residues. The V segment lost 1 base and the J segment 7 bases; nucleotides outside the gene matches: 8. The CDR3 DNA reads TGTGCCACCAGTGATTTCGGACAGGGTTTGAGAGAGCAGTACTTC. As protein: CATSDFGQGLREQYF.

The chain uses TRBV4-1 and TRBJ1-1; 7 bases align to TRBD1. This CDR3 is 15 amino acids long. Per germline, CDR1 MGHRA and CDR2 YSYEKL. Trimming cost V 3 bases and J 0 bases; bases outside gene matches: 4. CDR3 sequence reads: CASSHRQGVNTEAFF. CDR3 bases: TGCGCCAGCAGCCATAGACAGGGAGTGAACACTGAAGCTTTCTTT.

The chain has TRBV6-5 and TRBJ1-4; 9 bases map to TRBD1. The ends lost 6 bases at V and 6 bases at J; junction bases unmatched: 8. CDR1 MNHEY and CDR2 SVGAGI come from the germline V gene. The CDR3 is 15 amino acids. The CDR3 nucleotides read TGTGCCAGCAGAATAGACAGGGGGTCTGATGAAAAACTGTTTTTT. It codes for CASRIDRGSDEKLFF.

The chain links TRBV7-9 to TRBJ2-5; D is perhaps TRBD2 (6 bases). V lost 1 base, J lost 2 bases, and 11 bases lay in between. CDR3 length: 15 amino acids. Per germline, CDR1 SEHNR and CDR2 FQNEAQ (reference sequence). The CDR3 protein is CASSLGRREQETQYF. CDR3 bases: TGTGCCAGCAGCTTAGGGCGGAGGGAGCAAGAGACCCAGTACTTC.

This sequence joins TRBV4-1 and TRBJ1-4, with TRBD1 as a possible D gene (5 bases). V was pared by 3 bases and J by 0 bases, with 14 bases between. The CDR3 extends over 17 amino acids. The germline V gene encodes CDR1 MGHRA and CDR2 YSYEKL. In DNA form, the CDR3 reads TGCGCCAGCAGCCACCGTCCGGGACTCTCAACTAATGAAAAACTGTTTTTT. Protein product: CASSHRPGLSTNEKLFF.

The chain has TRBV7-6 and TRBJ1-1; D is uncertain. This CDR3 contains 16 residues. Germline V gene data show CDR1 as SGHVS and CDR2 as FNYEAQ. Trimming removed 4 bases from V and 1 base from J, with 16 bases in between. This CDR3 is CASSSPRQGSNTEAFF. CDR3 nucleotides: TGTGCCAGCAGCTCCCCCCGACAAGGATCGAACACTGAAGCTTTCTTT.

The DNA for the CDR3 is TGCAGCGCAAGTCCGACAGGGGAAGATACGCAGTATTTT. The encoded protein is CSASPTGEDTQYF. This sequence joins TRBV29-1 and TRBJ2-3, with 8 bases matching TRBD1. Trimming cost V 7 bases and J 5 bases; bases outside gene matches: 8. Per the germline V gene, CDR1 is SQVTM and CDR2 is ANQGSEA. The CDR3 has 13 amino acids.

V usage is TRBV30 and J usage is TRBJ2-7; TRBD2 matches at 11 bases. Germline V CDR1 and CDR2: GTSNPN, SVGIG (reference sequence). V lost 3 bases to trimming and J lost 4 bases; unmatched junction nucleotides: 8. The CDR3 length is 15 residues. The CDR3, as DNA: TGTGCCTGGAGCTATGGGACTAGCGGAGCGTACGAGCAGTACTTC. It yields the protein CAWSYGTSGAYEQYF.

The chain is built from TRBV5-6 and TRBJ1-2, with 8 bases that match TRBD1. The CDR3 is 16 amino acids. Germline V CDR1 and CDR2: SGHDT, YYEEEE. V dropped 0 bases and J dropped 8; count of bases not matched to a gene: 12. CDR3 loop: CASSLAQDREIRGYTF. The CDR3 DNA follows: TGTGCCAGCAGCTTGGCCCAGGACAGGGAAATACGAGGCTACACCTTC. Full variable domain (outside the CDR3, taken from reference TRBV5-6 and TRBJ1-2): DAGVTQSPTHLIKTRGQQVTLRCSPKSGHDTVSWYQQALGQGPQFIFQYYEEEERQRGNFPDRFSGHQFPNYSSELNVNALLLGDSALYLCASSLAQDREIRGYTFGSGTRLTVV.

The V gene is TRBV30, the J gene TRBJ1-3; possible D gene TRBD1, 5 bases. Germline V gene sequence: CDR1 GTSNPN, CDR2 SVGIG (reference sequence). CDR3 length equals 14 residues. Trimming cost V 6 bases and J 0 bases, with 12 bases left between them. CDR3 DNA: TGTGCCTGTAAACGGGGGGTCTCTGGAAACACCATATATTTT. As protein: CACKRGVSGNTIYF.

The chain is built from TRBV6-5 and TRBJ1-5; 7 bases are a match to TRBD1. The CDR3 is 14 residues long. V trimming: 4 bases; J trimming: 1 base; junction bases outside the gene matches: 1. Germline V lookup: CDR1 MNHEY, CDR2 SVGAGI. The CDR3, as DNA: TGTGCCAGCAGTTCGACAGGGAGCAATCAGCCCCAGCATTTT. Translation gives CASSSTGSNQPQHF.

The table lists this clone with a count of one. The DNA for the CDR3 is TGTGCCAGCATCCCCGGACAGGGTCATCTTGGAAACACCATATATTTT. It translates to CASIPGQGHLGNTIYF. The rearrangement links TRBV2 to TRBJ1-3; TRBD1 matches 8 bases. Germline lookup yields CDR1 SNHLY and CDR2 FYNNEI. This CDR3 has 16 amino acids. With 7 bases clipped from V and 3 bases from J, the junction kept 11 bases outside the gene matches.

The CDR3, as DNA: TGTGCCAGCAGTTCCCCTTACAGGGTCTATAGTGAAAAACTGTTTTTT. Its translation is CASSSPYRVYSEKLFF. The chain recombines TRBV28 with TRBJ1-4; a possible D gene is TRBD1 (6 bases). The germline V gene has CDR1 MDHEN and CDR2 SYDVKM. V shed 4 bases and J shed 7 bases, with 19 bases lying between them. The CDR3 contains 16 residues.

This chain joins TRBV18 and TRBJ2-7, with 11 bases matching TRBD1. Germline V gene data show CDR1 as KGHSH and CDR2 as LQKENI. With V trimmed by 0 bases and J by 6 bases, 7 bases remained unmatched. The CDR3 runs 16 residues. The CDR3 region has the DNA TGTGCCAGCTCACCACCCGGGACAGGGGGGGCCAGCGAGCAGTACTTC. Encoded protein: CASSPPGTGGASEQYF.

A remark on this clone: One end of the junction is discordant with germline, which a read error may explain. The chain is built from TRBV7-7 and TRBJ2-5; 11 bases agree with TRBD2. The CDR3 spans 15 residues. Germline CDR1 is SSHAT and CDR2 is FNYEAQ (reference sequence). The CDR3: CASSVGTSGQETQYF. CDR3 sequence (DNA): TGTGCTAGCAGCGTGGGGACTAGCGGCCAAGAGACCCAGTACTTC.